Below, one TCR beta chain is given with its context. In the authors' methods: For nucleated cells, counts were estimated from reference gene primer amplification. TCRdb's table, derived via immunoSEQ multiplex PCR, lists solely in-frame clones and lacks some. That table gives V, J and clone size, and the DNA gave D and trimming. The sample has 200,000 or so clones; around four fifths are singletons. This entry is derived from a study of blood T cell repertoires in COVID-19. Study-level background: Specimens from acute and convalescent COVID-19 originated in the United States, Italy and Spain.

The ends lost 3 bases at V and 6 bases at J; junction bases unmatched: 22. Per germline, CDR1 SGHKS and CDR2 YYEKEE (reference sequence). The CDR3 has 20 amino acids. Seattle researchers signed up patients amid active infection and tracked them longitudinally. V usage is TRBV5-5 and J usage is TRBJ1-1, with 11 bases matching TRBD1. The sequencing input was peripheral blood. This sequence was found in a woman at least 80 years old with COVID-19, enrolled during active disease. The CDR3, as DNA: TGTGCCAGCAGCTCATCCATCCGTCTTTTTGGACAGGGGGCGCGGGCTGAAGCTTTCTTT. Encoded protein: CASSSSIRLFGQGARAEAFF.